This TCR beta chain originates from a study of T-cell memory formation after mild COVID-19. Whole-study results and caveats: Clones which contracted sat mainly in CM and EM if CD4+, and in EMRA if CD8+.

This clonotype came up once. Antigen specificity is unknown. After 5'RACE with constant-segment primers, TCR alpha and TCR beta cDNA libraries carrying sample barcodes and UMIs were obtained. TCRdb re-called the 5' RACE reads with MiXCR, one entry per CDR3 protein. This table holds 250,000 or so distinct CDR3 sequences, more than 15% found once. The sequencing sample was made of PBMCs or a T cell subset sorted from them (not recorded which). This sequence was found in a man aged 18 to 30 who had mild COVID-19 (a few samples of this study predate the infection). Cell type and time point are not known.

In DNA form, the CDR3 reads TGCAGCGTAGGACAGGGGGCGGGCAGCGAGCAGTTCTTC. Residues: CSVGQGAGSEQFF. This rearrangement joins TRBV29-1 to TRBJ2-1, with 11 bases identical to TRBD1. Unmatched junction bases numbered 8, after V lost 6 bases and J lost 10 bases. The CDR3 loop spans 13 amino acids. Germline V CDR1 and CDR2: SQVTM, ANQGSEA.